This entry concerns a single T cell receptor beta chain. The sample holds many counts of this clonotype. Which antigen it targets is not known. One base away there is no much larger clone; base qualities are not given. The approximately 41 donors, aged roughly 6 to 95 years, were systemically healthy Caucasian individuals from Russia. Approximately 10 milliliters of peripheral blood were collected from each donor into EDTA-treated Vacutainer tubes. Ficoll-Paque density-gradient centrifugation was used to isolate PBMCs, with at least 7 million per sample. Total RNA, at least 6 micrograms per sample, was extracted from PBMCs with Trizol reagent. Naive CD45RAhigh/CD27high T cell percentages were measured by flow cytometry on a PBMC aliquot from every donor. CDR1 and CDR2 were assigned from the germline V gene (reference sequence) as DFQATT and SNEGSKA. The CDR3, from cysteine to phenylalanine, totals 13 residues. The entry retains the CDR3 DNA only, 39 bases that are in frame from base 1. V loses 6 bases at its end and J loses 3 bases; junction bases beyond the gene matches: 6.

The method behind the library was 5' RACE. The sequencer listed for this sample is Illumina HiSeq 2500. A second PCR of roughly 7 to 11 cycles was performed with a sample-barcoded 5' primer and a J-beta primer mix. A template-switch 5' adaptor carrying 12 random nucleotides introduced a unique molecular identifier onto each TCR beta cDNA molecule. At least 2.5 million CDR3-containing paired-end reads were obtained from each sample. All of the RNA was converted into first-strand cDNA using the Mint cDNA synthesis kit, with a TRBC-specific oligonucleotide serving as the primer. Following uracil-DNA glycosylase treatment, a first 18-cycle PCR with universal primers M1SS and BC2_uni_R was performed on all cDNA. The authors' pipeline ran thus. For normalization, 1 million high-quality reads were randomly selected from each sample, with every read carrying a distinct molecular identifier. Instead of being binned into consensus sequences, reads that shared molecular identifiers were thrown out. MiTCR, run with a Q25 quality threshold and the strictest error-elimination algorithm, handled CDR3 identification, clonotype clustering and error correction. A nonparametric unseen species model with Euler transformation was used to estimate a lower bound on total TCR beta diversity. Using fastp trimming at Q25 and MiXCR clonotype assembly, TCRdb reanalyzed the public sequencing data and kept in-frame beta chains. Every distinct CDR3 protein forms one entry, paired with its most common genes and DNA. It is TCRdb's table, rather than the study itself, that gives the V and J calls and clone size. The table for this sample lists some 800,000 distinct CDR3 sequences; approximately 44% of them were counted only once. The ten top clones hold around 18% of the sample.

The data originate from a study of blood T cells in healthy people across ages (dated by TCRdb to about 2015). For the study in its entirety: In model experiments, template switching captured about one uniquely barcoded TCR beta cDNA molecule for every two T cells. To avoid experimental bias, donors of different ages were spread randomly across the sequencing lanes. To track age-related changes in TCR beta repertoire diversity, the study relied on deep sequencing normalized with unique cDNA molecular identifiers. The donors were split into four age groups: young (average around 15 years), middle-aged (39), aged (about 62) and long-lived (under 85). Using the same blood draw, the study looked at two additional independent replicas of 1 million unique cDNA reads for two donors, one aged 18 to 30 and the other aged 80 or older.

Overall results and qualifications from the work: Estimates of total diversity based on one million sequenced T cells were considered lower bounds and underestimates. The CMV infection status of donors was not known, potentially confounding age-related changes in expanded clonotypes. Bulk unsorted PBMC profiling prevented conclusive comparison of naive and antigen-experienced compartments. Compared with the aged group, the long-lived group had more naive CD4+ T cells, fewer expanded clones and increased TCR diversity, suggesting age selection. The percentage of naive T cells measured by flow cytometry correlated strongly with observed TCR beta diversity. Observed TCR beta diversity per million T cells fell roughly linearly with age, and a significant reduction was already apparent by age around 36.

Specimen: blood. The sequence was collected from a man in his sixties in good health. The sequence links TRBV20-1 to TRBJ2-7; 9 middle bases align to TRBD1. The nucleotide sequence reads as follows: TGCAGTGCCTTACAGGGGGCGCGCTACGAGCAGTACTTC. Its amino acids are CSALQGARYEQYF.